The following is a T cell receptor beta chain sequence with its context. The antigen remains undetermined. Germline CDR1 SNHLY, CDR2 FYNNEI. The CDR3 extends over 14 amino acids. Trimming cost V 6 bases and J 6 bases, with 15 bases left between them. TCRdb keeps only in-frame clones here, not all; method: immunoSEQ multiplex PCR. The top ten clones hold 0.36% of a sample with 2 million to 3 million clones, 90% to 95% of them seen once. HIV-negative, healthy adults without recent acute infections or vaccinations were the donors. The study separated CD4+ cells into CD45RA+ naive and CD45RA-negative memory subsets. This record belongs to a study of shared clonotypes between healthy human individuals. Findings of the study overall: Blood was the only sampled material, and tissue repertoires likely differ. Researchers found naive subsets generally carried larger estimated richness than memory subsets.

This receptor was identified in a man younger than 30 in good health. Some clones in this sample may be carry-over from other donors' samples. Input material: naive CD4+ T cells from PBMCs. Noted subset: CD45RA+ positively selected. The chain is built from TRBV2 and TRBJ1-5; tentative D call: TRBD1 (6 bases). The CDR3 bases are TGTGCCAGCAGCGCGAGGGGGAATGGTCAGCCCCAGCATTTT. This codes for CASSARGNGQPQHF. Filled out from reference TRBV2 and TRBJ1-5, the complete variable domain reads EPEVTQTPSHQVTQMGQEVILRCVPISNHLYFYWYRQILGQKVEFLVSFYNNEISEKSEIFDDQFSVERPDGSNFTLKIRSTKLEDSAMYFCASSARGNGQPQHFGDGTRLSIL.